This TCR beta chain comes out of a study of T-cell memory formation after mild COVID-19. Turning to the study itself: Largely, the TCR clusters proved donor specific. Notes on the study in general: Later expanders leaned CD4+, whereas clones that contracted between day 15 and 85 were balanced CD4/CD8. Memory cells collected pre-infection included some clones that later responded, suggesting cross-reactive memory joined. Among clones peaking at day 37 in the second wave, SARS-CoV-2 specificity remained unconfirmed.

Comments on this clonotype: What it recognizes is unknown.

TCRdb re-derived calls from the 5' RACE reads in MiXCR, one entry per CDR3 protein. The sample holds 400,000 to 500,000 distinct CDR3 sequences, roughly 17% seen once. Germline V gene sequence: CDR1 MNHEY, CDR2 SVGAGI. With 6 bases removed from V and 6 bases from J, the gap between germline ends came to 21 bases. CDR3 length: 15 amino acids. Input material: PBMCs or a T cell subset sorted from them (not recorded which). The origin of this receptor is a man between 18 and 35 years old who had mild COVID-19 (a few samples of this study predate the infection). Cell type and time point are not known. The chain has TRBV6-5 and TRBJ2-7; the D gene is possibly TRBD2 (5 bases). In DNA, the CDR3 is TGTGCCAGCAGCTCCGTTTGGGGAGAGCCTGGCGAGCAGTACTTC. It translates to CASSSVWGEPGEQYF.